Each of the 20 T cell receptor beta chains below was sequenced from the same sample in a study of molecular identifiers for immune sequencing clone quantification. TCRdb recomputed calls from the PCR reads with MiXCR, one row per CDR3 protein. The sample records around 70,000 distinct CDR3 sequences, around a sixth being singletons. Input material: naive CD8+ T cells from blood, with Jurkat cell RNA spiked in. Documented subset: FACS-sorted CD8+CD4-CCR7+CD45RA+ naive T cells. The source is a human donor in good health. Some libraries in this study had Jurkat cell RNA spiked in.

In this sample, this clonotype turned up a few times. A much larger clone differs by one base, so this may be a read error. This rearrangement joins TRBV7-8 to TRBJ1-1; TRBD1 might be the D (5 bases). Germline CDR1 SGHVS, CDR2 FQNEAQ. The CDR3 spans 15 residues. CDR3 sequence (DNA): TGTGCCAGCAGCTTGCTGACAGTGATGAACACTGGAGCTTTCTTT. Its translation: CASSLLTVMNTGAFF.

In its sample, this clonotype was seen many times. The gene calls are TRBV30 and TRBJ2-7; D is unclear. Trimming shortened V by 0 bases and J by 3 bases, and 6 bases separated the two germline ends. CDR3 size: 12 residues. The V gene's germline CDR1 is GTSNPN and CDR2 SVGIG (reference sequence). The CDR3, as DNA: TGTGCCTGGAGTGTACTCAGCTACGAGCAGTACTTC. It codes for CAWSVLSYEQYF.

Of note for this clonotype: A much larger clonotype is one base distant, so this may be a read error. V is TRBV28 and J is TRBJ2-5; 10 nucleotides agree with TRBD2. CDR3 length: 15 amino acids. Germline V gene data show CDR1 as MDHEN and CDR2 as SYDVKM. For the CDR3, the DNA is TGTGCCGGCAGCCCTGGACTAGCGGAACAAGAGACCCAGTACTTC. Its translation: CAGSPGLAEQETQYF.

There are many counts of this clonotype. The DNA of the CDR3 is TGTGCCAGCAGCGGAAACAGGGATGCGGGTAAGACTGAAGCTTTCTTT. Encoded protein: CASSGNRDAGKTEAFF. The rearrangement joins TRBV7-9 to TRBJ1-1; tentative D call: TRBD1 (6 bases). Trimming stripped 5 bases from V and 5 bases from J, with 21 bases between. CDR3 size: 16 residues. Germline CDR1 SEHNR, CDR2 FQNEAQ (reference sequence). The full variable domain, rest sourced from reference TRBV7-9 and TRBJ1-1, is DTGVSQNPRHKITKRGQNVTFRCDPISEHNRLYWYRQTLGQGPEFLTYFQNEAQLEKSRLLSDRFSAERPKGSFSTLEIQRTEQGDSAMYLCASSGNRDAGKTEAFFGQGTRLTVV.

This clonotype has a count of ten or more. J is TRBJ1-1 and V is TRBV6-5, with D perhaps TRBD1 (5 bases). Germline loops: CDR1 MNHEY, CDR2 SVGAGI. Between the trimmed V and J ends, which lost 5 bases and 6 bases, there was a span of 13 bases. This CDR3 spans 13 amino acids. The CDR3 loop is CASSLDSFAEAFF. The CDR3 DNA sequence: TGTGCCAGCAGTCTAGACAGTTTCGCTGAAGCTTTCTTT.

This clonotype appeared many times. This chain links TRBV9 with TRBJ1-5; no firm D call. The CDR3 runs to 13 residues. V was cut by 2 bases and J by 0 bases, with 3 bases left in between. Germline V CDR1 and CDR2: SGDLS, YYNGEE. Written as DNA, the CDR3 is TGTGCCAGCAGCGTTGGTAGCAATCAGCCCCAGCATTTT. This codes for CASSVGSNQPQHF.

This clonotype was seen repeatedly, ten times or more. The chain employs TRBV11-3 and TRBJ2-3, with D possibly being TRBD1 or TRBD2 (5 bases each). The CDR3 totals 17 residues. Deletions cut 5 bases from V and 2 bases from J, with 20 bases between. In germline, CDR1 is SGHNT, CDR2 YENEEA. The DNA for the CDR3 is TGTGCCAGCAGCGCGGTGTCCCTAGGGACGGTCACAGATACGCAGTATTTT. Translating gives CASSAVSLGTVTDTQYF.

Of note for this clonotype: One base away lies a much larger clone, so this may be a sequencing read error. This chain links TRBV5-6 with TRBJ1-1; the D is unclear. CDR1 and CDR2 from the germline V gene are SGHDT and YYEEEE. The length of the CDR3 is 14 residues. The CDR3 here is CASSFSSANTEALF. The DNA for the CDR3 is TGTGCCAGCAGCTTTTCCTCAGCCAACACTGAAGCTCTCTTT.

This clonotype has just one count. The rearrangement uses TRBV28 and TRBJ1-1, with D possibly matching TRBD1 (5 bases). V lost 6 bases to trimming and J lost 0 bases, with 14 bases between them. The CDR3 sequence is 15 residues long. Germline assignment: CDR1 MDHEN and CDR2 SYDVKM. The DNA of the CDR3 is TGTGCCAGCAGCCCCCACCCGGGGGTGAACACTGAAGCTTTCTTT. Translating gives CASSPHPGVNTEAFF. The variable domain in full, with the rest retrieved from reference TRBV28 and TRBJ1-1, is DVKVTQSSRYLVKRTGEKVFLECVQDMDHENMFWYRQDPGLGLRLIYFSYDVKMKEKGDIPEGYSVSREKKERFSLILESASTNQTSMYLCASSPHPGVNTEAFFGQGTRLTVV.

Ten or more counts support this clonotype. This chain links TRBV29-1 with TRBJ2-4; 16 bases are a match to TRBD2. Germline assignment: CDR1 SQVTM and CDR2 ANQGSEA. The CDR3 spans 16 residues. Losses at the gene ends were 5 bases for V and 6 bases for J; bases not matched to a gene: 7. Here the CDR3 reads CSVTGTSGRAVNIQYF. In nucleotides, the CDR3 is TGCAGCGTTACCGGGACTAGCGGGAGGGCCGTAAACATTCAGTACTTC.

There are many counts of this clonotype. The chain recombines TRBV12-3 or TRBV12-4 with TRBJ2-1; 11 bases are shared with TRBD1. The CDR3 is 14 residues long. The V gene end was trimmed by 3 bases and the J gene end by 8 bases; junction bases not matched to a gene: 3. The CDR3 bases are TGTGCCAGCAGTTTGGGACAGGGGGTCTATGAGCAGTTCTTC. It yields the protein CASSLGQGVYEQFF.

This clonotype was seen many times. This sequence joins TRBV4-2 and TRBJ2-7, with D perhaps assigned TRBD1 or TRBD2 (5 bases each). Deletions cut 5 bases from V and 0 bases from J, with 20 bases between. Germline assignment: CDR1 LGHNA and CDR2 YNFKEQ. The CDR3 has 17 amino acids. The CDR3 nucleotides are TGTGCCAGCAGCTCACGGGGCGGGTCGACGGCCTCCTACGAGCAGTACTTC. It specifies CASSSRGGSTASYEQYF.

This clonotype has a single count. A much larger clone differs by one base, so this may be a read error. The J gene is TRBJ1-2, the V gene TRBV30; TRBD1 aligns across 7 bases. Germline V gene sequence: CDR1 GTSNPN, CDR2 SVGIG (reference sequence). V shed 2 bases, J shed 4 bases, and the junction held 4 bases outside the gene matches. The CDR3 totals 13 residues. This chain's CDR3 is CAWSPGGGYGYTF. CDR3 bases: TGTGCCTGGAGTCCAGGGGGAGGCTATGGCTACACCTTC. Supplemented by reference TRBV30 and TRBJ1-2, the full variable domain reads SQTIHQWPATLVQPVGSPLSLECTVEGTSNPNLYWYRQAAGRGLQLLFYSVGIGQISSEVPQNLSASRPQDRQFILSSKKLLLSDSGFYLCAWSPGGGYGYTFGSGTRLTVV.

This clonotype was counted ten times or more. The gene calls are TRBV11-2 and TRBJ2-7, with D unclear. Germline V gene sequence: CDR1 SGHAT, CDR2 FQNNGV. The CDR3 covers 13 residues. Trimming took 2 bases from V and 6 from J, leaving 11 bases between them. The CDR3 is CASSLRPLGEQYF. The CDR3 nucleotides read TGTGCCAGCAGCTTAAGGCCCCTTGGCGAGCAGTACTTC. Together with reference TRBV11-2 and TRBJ2-7, the CDR3 gives the full variable domain: EAGVAQSPRYKIIEKRQSVAFWCNPISGHATLYWYQQILGQGPKLLIQFQNNGVVDDSQLPKDRFSAERLKGVDSTLKIQPAKLEDSAVYLCASSLRPLGEQYFGPGTRLTVT.

With regard to this clonotype: Since a much larger clone is just one base distant, this may be a read error. This chain links TRBV21-1 with TRBJ1-1; the table's D gene call, TRBD1, was not cross checked with the DNA. TRBV21-1 is noted as a pseudogene. The CDR3 contains 18 residues. The CDR3 sequence: CASNNVGAGDAGNTEAFF. In DNA, the CDR3 is TGTGCCAGCAACAACGTCGGCGCAGGGGACGCGGGGAACACTGAAGCTTTCTTT.

The chain couples TRBV7-9 to TRBJ2-1; tentative D call: TRBD1 (5 bases). Deletions cut 10 bases from V and 6 bases from J, with 19 bases between. CDR1 SEHNR and CDR2 FQNEAQ come from the germline V gene (reference sequence). CDR3 length: 14 residues. CDR3 protein: CATGLGPYPNEQFF. CDR3 nucleotide sequence: TGTGCCACCGGGCTGGGGCCCTACCCCAATGAGCAGTTCTTC.

This clonotype occurred many times. J is TRBJ1-1 and V is TRBV28; 9 bases match TRBD1. CDR1 MDHEN and CDR2 SYDVKM come from the germline V gene. The junction had 8 bases not matched to a gene; V was cut back by 9 bases and J by 9 bases. The CDR3 length is 12 residues. DNA for the CDR3: TGTGCCAGTATCGAGACAGGGGGAAAAGCTTTCTTT. It specifies CASIETGGKAFF.

In its sample, this clonotype was seen many times. The chain joins TRBV27 to TRBJ1-5; D ambiguous. The ends were cut back, 3 bases at V and 3 bases at J, with 12 bases in the middle. The V gene's germline CDR1 is MNHEY and CDR2 SMNVEV (reference sequence). This CDR3 has 15 amino acids. The CDR3 region is CASSFVGRVNQPQHF. The CDR3 DNA follows: TGTGCCAGCAGTTTCGTGGGGAGGGTCAATCAGCCCCAGCATTTT.

This chain connects TRBV7-6 to TRBJ2-7; D is undetermined. CDR3 length: 14 amino acids. Germline V CDR1 and CDR2: SGHVS, FNYEAQ. Deletions cut 1 base from V and 2 bases from J, with 9 bases between. The CDR3 region is CASSLDGRTYEQYF. The CDR3 nucleotides are TGTGCCAGCAGCTTAGATGGTAGAACCTACGAGCAGTACTTC.

The gene calls are TRBV20-1 and TRBJ2-5, with D possibly matching TRBD1 (5 bases). CDR1 is DFQATT, CDR2 SNEGSKA, per germline (reference sequence). Trimming took 5 bases from V and 2 from J, leaving 6 bases between them. This CDR3 has 11 residues. The CDR3 region is CSAQGQETQYF. The DNA of the CDR3 is TGCAGTGCTCAGGGTCAAGAGACCCAGTACTTC.